Listed below are T cell receptor beta chains from one sample, sequenced in a study of beta chain features in type 1 diabetes. TCRdb keeps only in-frame clones here, not all; method: immunoSEQ multiplex PCR. Of about 650,000 clones listed, roughly 12% were seen once; the top ten hold more than 0.09%. Sequences were obtained from naive CD4+ T cells from blood. These receptors originate from a man aged 25 to 40 with type 1 diabetes. The CDR3 runs from the conserved cysteine through the conserved F or W. A D gene is named only where the DNA matches it firmly. Clone size is stated in some rows and not others, as once, few, many or a class when expanded.

TRBJ2-3,NA,NA,TRBV9,CASSVDPYTDTQYF,TGTGCCAGCAGCGTAGACCCGTACACAGATACGCAGTATTTT
TRBJ1-1,few,NA,TRBV7-9,CASSLSGVNTEAFF,TGTGCCAGCAGCTTATCCGGGGTGAACACTGAAGCTTTCTTT
TRBJ2-5,NA,NA,TRBV9,CASSTHPGRLGETQYF,TGTGCCAGCAGCACCCATCCGGGACGCCTCGGGGAGACCCAGTACTTC
TRBJ1-4,NA,NA,TRBV7-9,CASSPNEKLFF,TGTGCCAGCAGCCCCAATGAAAAACTGTTTTTT
TRBJ2-5,few,TRBD1,TRBV10-3,CAISKRGRGEETQYF,TGTGCCATCAGTAAAAGGGGGCGAGGAGAAGAGACCCAGTACTTC
TRBJ2-5,NA,NA,TRBV30,CAWSVLETQYF,TGTGCCTGGAGTGTGTTAGAGACCCAGTACTTC
TRBJ2-3,NA,NA,TRBV11-2,CASRVQNTQYF,TGTGCCAGCAGGGTTCAGAATACGCAGTATTTT
TRBJ2-5,few,NA,TRBV30,CAWSQGQGETQYF,TGTGCCTGGAGTCAGGGTCAGGGGGAGACCCAGTACTTC
TRBJ1-2,few,TRBD1,TRBV6-5,CASSYSVGQGYGYTF,TGTGCCAGCAGTTACTCTGTGGGACAGGGTTATGGCTACACCTTC
TRBJ2-5,NA,NA,TRBV6-6,CASRDNQAGETQYF,TGTGCCAGCAGAGACAACCAGGCTGGAGAGACCCAGTACTTC
TRBJ2-1,few,NA,TRBV2,CASSELRTVNEQFF,TGTGCCAGCAGTGAATTGCGGACAGTCAATGAGCAGTTCTTC
TRBJ2-5,NA,NA,TRBV10-3,CAISGGSGYQEIQYF,TGTGCCATCAGCGGCGGGTCCGGGTACCAAGAGATCCAGTACTTC
TRBJ2-7,few,NA,TRBV30,CAWKSKDSYEQYF,TGTGCCTGGAAGTCGAAAGACTCCTACGAGCAGTACTTC
TRBJ1-2,few,NA,TRBV9,CASSGQENYGYTF,TGTGCCAGCAGCGGACAGGAAAACTATGGCTACACCTTC
TRBJ1-4,NA,NA,TRBV7-9,CASSPDRTTNEKLFF,TGTGCCAGCAGTCCCGACAGAACAACTAATGAAAAACTGTTTTTT
TRBJ2-6,few,NA,TRBV25-1,CASSDPGWSNVLTF,TGTGCCAGCAGTGACCCGGGATGGTCCAACGTCCTGACTTTC
TRBJ2-3,few,TRBD2,TRBV9,CASSPVGLAGDTQYF,TGTGCCAGCAGCCCCGTAGGGCTAGCGGGGGATACGCAGTATTTT
TRBJ1-4,few,NA,TRBV7-9,CASSLGASNEKLFF,TGTGCCAGCAGCTTAGGGGCTTCTAATGAAAAACTGTTTTTT
TRBJ2-7,NA,NA,TRBV9,CASSVEPTDSSYEQYF,TGTGCCAGCAGCGTAGAGCCGACCGACAGCTCCTACGAGCAGTACTTC
TRBJ2-2,few,NA,TRBV28,CASSLGTRKVGELFF,TGTGCCAGCAGTTTAGGAACTAGAAAGGTCGGGGAGCTGTTTTTT
TRBJ1-1,few,NA,TRBV7-2,CASSLAAANTEAFF,TGTGCCAGCAGCTTAGCGGCAGCCAACACTGAAGCTTTCTTT
TRBJ2-7,few,TRBD2,TRBV7-2,CASSFREGSSYEQYF,TGTGCCAGCAGCTTCAGGGAGGGGAGCTCCTACGAGCAGTACTTC
TRBJ2-1,NA,NA,TRBV11-3,CASSPGPTYNEQFF,TGTGCCAGCAGCCCAGGACCGACCTACAATGAGCAGTTCTTC
TRBJ2-2,few,NA,TRBV9,CASSVGERAGELFF,TGTGCCAGCAGCGTAGGGGAGCGGGCCGGGGAGCTGTTTTTT
TRBJ1-6,few,NA,TRBV28,CASSLRPSPLHF,TGTGCCAGCAGTTTACGGCCCTCACCCCTCCACTTT
TRBJ1-2,few,NA,TRBV15,CATSASNYGYTF,TGTGCCACCAGCGCGTCTAACTATGGCTACACCTTC
TRBJ2-7,few,TRBD1,TRBV9,CASSVEGLTGTGIYEQYF,TGTGCCAGCAGCGTAGAAGGTCTTACAGGGACAGGGATCTACGAGCAGTACTTC
TRBJ1-6,NA,NA,TRBV29-1,CSVVGNSPLHF,TGCAGCGTTGTAGGGAATTCACCCCTCCACTTT
TRBJ1-6,few,NA,TRBV7-2,CASSFLGYSSPLHF,TGTGCCAGCAGCTTTTTAGGGTACAGTTCACCCCTCCACTTT
TRBJ2-2,NA,NA,TRBV11-2,CASSLESGAGTGELFF,TGTGCCAGCAGCTTAGAATCGGGGGCGGGCACCGGGGAGCTGTTTTTT
TRBJ2-7,NA,TRBD1,TRBV6-5,CASSYSIGQGYEQYF,TGTGCCAGCAGTTACTCGATCGGACAGGGTTACGAGCAGTACTTC
TRBJ2-4,NA,TRBD2,TRBV6-1,CASSEADRGGDRNIQYF,TGTGCCAGCAGTGAAGCGGATCGGGGGGGAGACCGAAACATTCAGTACTTC
TRBJ1-5,NA,NA,TRBV6-4,CASTLPRTRGNQPQHF,TGTGCCAGCACCCTCCCCAGGACAAGGGGAAATCAGCCCCAGCATTTT
TRBJ2-1,NA,TRBD1,TRBV4-3,CASSQPSGTGVGEQFF,TGCGCCAGCAGCCAACCGTCCGGGACAGGGGTCGGTGAGCAGTTCTTC
TRBJ1-2,few,NA,TRBV29-1,CSVDAAAGNPGDYGYTF,TGCAGCGTTGATGCGGCCGCCGGGAACCCAGGTGACTATGGCTACACCTTC
TRBJ2-5,few,NA,TRBV9,CASSVQPRTSRLETQYF,TGTGCCAGCAGCGTTCAGCCCCGAACGTCGAGGCTAGAGACCCAGTACTTC
TRBJ2-2,few,NA,TRBV30,CAWTLGTPRTGELFF,TGTGCCTGGACCCTGGGGACACCCAGGACCGGGGAGCTGTTTTTT
TRBJ2-5,few,NA,TRBV7-9,CASGLSVETQYF,TGTGCCAGCGGACTCTCTGTGGAGACCCAGTACTTC
TRBJ1-5,NA,NA,TRBV9,CASSSGGNQPQHF,TGTGCCAGCAGCTCAGGCGGGAATCAGCCCCAGCATTTT
TRBJ2-7,NA,NA,TRBV5-1,CASSRAGAAYEQYF,TGCGCCAGCAGCAGGGCGGGGGCCGCCTACGAGCAGTACTTC
TRBJ1-1,few,NA,TRBV10-3,CAIRQAGRANTEAFF,TGTGCCATCCGGCAAGCGGGCAGGGCGAACACTGAAGCTTTCTTT
TRBJ2-5,NA,TRBD2,TRBV19,CASSSPGLTETQYF,TGTGCCAGTAGTTCTCCGGGACTAACAGAGACCCAGTACTTC
TRBJ1-1,NA,TRBD1,TRBV7-9,CASSRDRGNTEAFF,TGTGCCAGCAGCCGCGACAGGGGGAACACTGAAGCTTTCTTT
TRBJ1-5,few,NA,TRBV4-2,CASSQDRGNQPQHF,TGTGCCAGCAGCCAAGATAGGGGTAATCAGCCCCAGCATTTT
TRBJ2-1,few,NA,TRBV20-1,CSASRLNEQFF,TGCAGTGCCAGCAGATTGAATGAGCAGTTCTTC
TRBJ2-7,NA,TRBD2,TRBV6-1,CASSDGARGTSPYEQYF,TGTGCCAGCAGTGATGGTGCGCGGGGGACTAGCCCTTACGAGCAGTACTTC
TRBJ2-7,few,NA,TRBV2,CASSPTYEQYF,TGTGCCAGCAGCCCCACCTACGAGCAGTACTTC
TRBJ1-5,few,NA,TRBV18,CASSPGDGDQPQHF,TGTGCCAGCTCACCGGGAGACGGAGATCAGCCCCAGCATTTT
TRBJ2-7,NA,TRBD1,TRBV12-5,CASGLAAGGKFLPYEQYF,TGTGCTAGTGGTTTGGCGGCAGGGGGCAAGTTTCTGCCCTACGAGCAGTACTTC
TRBJ2-7,NA,NA,TRBV28,CASSLGTGSGQYF,TGTGCCAGCAGTTTAGGAACAGGCTCCGGGCAGTACTTC
TRBJ2-4,few,NA,TRBV7-2,CASSLGIGKNIQYF,TGTGCCAGCAGCTTAGGGATCGGCAAAAACATTCAGTACTTC
TRBJ2-2,NA,NA,TRBV14,CASSRLGSGELFF,TGTGCCAGCAGCCGACTCGGATCCGGGGAGCTGTTTTTT
TRBJ2-7,few,NA,TRBV6-1,CASSEGPSRTNREEQYF,TGTGCCAGCAGTGAAGGACCGAGTAGGACCAACCGGGAAGAGCAGTACTTC